Sequencing of this T cell receptor (beta chain) was carried out in a study of beta chain features in type 1 diabetes. About the study: Sorted cells, some 98,000,000 in number, were examined across all samples. Study-level points and caveats: PCR might favor shorter templates, but any such skew would affect patients and controls equally. Over-representation of high TCR-expressing cells was a possible consequence of cDNA sequencing.

Every isolated RNA sample was fully reverse transcribed, so sequencing captured expressed TCRB transcripts. The repertoire was sequenced with immunoSEQ multiplex PCR; TCRdb's copy has only in-frame clones and lacks some. The data hold 600,000 to 650,000 clones, with roughly a sixth observed a single time. This clone showed up just a few times. The antigen remains unidentified. CDR3 length: 15 residues. The germline CDR1 and CDR2 sequences are SGHTA and FQGNSA. V trimming: 5 bases; J trimming: 5 bases; junction bases outside the gene matches: 7. The genes are TRBV7-2 and TRBJ2-7, with TRBD1 identical over 12 bases. The source is a man younger than 35 in good health. The sample was naive CD4+ T cells from blood. Here the CDR3 reads CASSGYGTGGHEQYF. The CDR3 bases are TGTGCCAGCAGCGGATACGGGACAGGGGGCCACGAGCAGTACTTC. Full variable domain (remainder filled in from reference TRBV7-2 and TRBJ2-7): GAGVSQSPSNKVTEKGKDVELRCDPISGHTALYWYRQSLGQGLEFLIYFQGNSAPDKSGLPSDRFSAERTGGSVSTLTIQRTQQEDSAVYLCASSGYGTGGHEQYFGPGTRLTVT.